This TCR beta chain was identified during a study of T-cell reconstitution after alpha-beta-depleted transplantation in children. Study-level points and caveats: Newly produced T cells mostly accounted for T-cell counts and diversity one year post-transplant. Two months or so post-transplant, alpha-beta T cells reportedly derived from several hundred expanded graft clones. The study traced high day-60 TCRbeta diversity in some patients to surviving recipient T cells and thymic progenitors.

Trimming took off 2 bases at V and 5 bases at J, with 10 bases between the two ends. Germline-derived CDR1 and CDR2 are ENHRY and SYGVKD. The CDR3 is made up of 13 amino acids. Unique molecular identifiers were built into the TCRbeta library. In TCRdb, the PCR reads were re-called with MiXCR into one record per CDR3 protein. The table shows approximately 99,000 distinct CDR3 sequences, with around 6.4% occurring only once. In this sample, this clonotype turned up a few times. Antigen unknown. V gene TRBV10-3 combines with J gene TRBJ2-7, with no clear D. This clonotype was obtained from a male patient between 2 and 15 years old who had a stem cell transplant for acute lymphoblastic leukemia, so the T cells may come from the graft donor. This material consisted of PBMCs, mostly from graft donor cells, taken 360 days after TCRalphabeta/CD19-depleted stem cell transplant. CDR3 nucleotide sequence: TGTGCCATCAGTGAGACGGCAAGCCACGAGCAGTACTTC. Translation gives CAISETASHEQYF.